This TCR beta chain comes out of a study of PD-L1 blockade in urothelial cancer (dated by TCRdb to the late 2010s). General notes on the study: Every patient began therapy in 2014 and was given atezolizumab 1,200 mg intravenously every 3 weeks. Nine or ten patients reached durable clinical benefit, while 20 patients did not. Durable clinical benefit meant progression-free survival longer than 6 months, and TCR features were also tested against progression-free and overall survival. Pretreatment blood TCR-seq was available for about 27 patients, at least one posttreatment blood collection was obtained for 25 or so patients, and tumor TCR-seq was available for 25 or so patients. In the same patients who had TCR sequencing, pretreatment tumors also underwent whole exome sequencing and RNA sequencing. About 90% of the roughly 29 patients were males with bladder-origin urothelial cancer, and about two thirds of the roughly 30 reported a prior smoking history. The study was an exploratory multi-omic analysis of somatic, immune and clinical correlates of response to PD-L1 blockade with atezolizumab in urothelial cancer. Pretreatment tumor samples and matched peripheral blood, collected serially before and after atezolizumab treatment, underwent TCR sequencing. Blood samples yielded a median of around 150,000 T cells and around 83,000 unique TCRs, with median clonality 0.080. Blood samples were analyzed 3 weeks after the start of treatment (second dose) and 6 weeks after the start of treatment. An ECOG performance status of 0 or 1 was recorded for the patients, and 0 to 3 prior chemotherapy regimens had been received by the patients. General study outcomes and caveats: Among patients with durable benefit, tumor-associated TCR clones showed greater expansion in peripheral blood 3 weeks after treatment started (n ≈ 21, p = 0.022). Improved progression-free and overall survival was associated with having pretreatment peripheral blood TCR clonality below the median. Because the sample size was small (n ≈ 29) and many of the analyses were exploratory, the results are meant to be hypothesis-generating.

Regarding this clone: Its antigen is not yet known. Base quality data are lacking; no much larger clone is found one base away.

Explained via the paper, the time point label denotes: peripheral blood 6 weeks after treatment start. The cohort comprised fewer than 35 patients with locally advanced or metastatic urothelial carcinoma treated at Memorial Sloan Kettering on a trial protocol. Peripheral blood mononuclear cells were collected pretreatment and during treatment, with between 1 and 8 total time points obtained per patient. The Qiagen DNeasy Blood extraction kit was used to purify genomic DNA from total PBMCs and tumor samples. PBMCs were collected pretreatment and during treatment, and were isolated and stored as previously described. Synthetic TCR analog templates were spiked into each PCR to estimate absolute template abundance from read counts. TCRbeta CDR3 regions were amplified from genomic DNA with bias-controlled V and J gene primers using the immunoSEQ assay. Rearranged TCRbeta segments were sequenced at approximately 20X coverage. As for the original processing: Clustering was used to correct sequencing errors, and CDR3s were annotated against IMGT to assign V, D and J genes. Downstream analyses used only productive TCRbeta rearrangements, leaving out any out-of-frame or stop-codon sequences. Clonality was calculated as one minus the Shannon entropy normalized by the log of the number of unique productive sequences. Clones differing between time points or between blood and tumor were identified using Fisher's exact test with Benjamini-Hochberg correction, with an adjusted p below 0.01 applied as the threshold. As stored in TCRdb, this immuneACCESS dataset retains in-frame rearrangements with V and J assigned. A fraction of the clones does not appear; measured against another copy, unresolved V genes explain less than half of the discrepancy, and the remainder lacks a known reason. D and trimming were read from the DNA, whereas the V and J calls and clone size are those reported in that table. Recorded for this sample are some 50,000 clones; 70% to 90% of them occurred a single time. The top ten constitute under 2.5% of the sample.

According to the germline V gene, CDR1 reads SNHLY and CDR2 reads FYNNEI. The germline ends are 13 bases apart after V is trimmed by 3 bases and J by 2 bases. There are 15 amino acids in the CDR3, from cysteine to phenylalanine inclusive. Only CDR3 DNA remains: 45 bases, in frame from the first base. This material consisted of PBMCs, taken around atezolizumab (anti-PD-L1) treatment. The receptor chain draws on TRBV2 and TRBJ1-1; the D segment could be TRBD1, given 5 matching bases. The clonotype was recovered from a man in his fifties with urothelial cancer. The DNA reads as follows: TGTGCCAGCAGTGAGTCCCGGACATTTAACACTGAAGCTTTCTTT. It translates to CASSESRTFNTEAFF.